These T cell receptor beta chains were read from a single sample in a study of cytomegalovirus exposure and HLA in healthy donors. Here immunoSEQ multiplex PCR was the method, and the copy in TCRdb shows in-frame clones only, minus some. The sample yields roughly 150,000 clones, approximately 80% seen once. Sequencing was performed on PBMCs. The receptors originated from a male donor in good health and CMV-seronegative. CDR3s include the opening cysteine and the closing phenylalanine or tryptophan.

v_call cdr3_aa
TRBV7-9 CASSLALDRSNYGYTF
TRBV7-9 CASSRTGSPNTGELFF
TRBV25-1 CASSAGTYNSPLHF
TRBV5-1 CASSPGQGVVEQYF
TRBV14 CASSPLAVTDTQYF
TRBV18 CAGKGQGDSPLHF
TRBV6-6 CASSSRTGGTEAFF
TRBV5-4 CATGTSETYEQYF
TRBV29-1 CSVQAGTVNTEAFF
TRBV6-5 CASRIGGTEAFF
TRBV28 CASRPAGGYTGTGELFF
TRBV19 CASSIVQGATNEKLFF
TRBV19 CASSRSLANTGELFF
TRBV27 CASSLFGTGGYGYTF
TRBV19 CASSPGLTGINEQFF
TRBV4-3 CASSYGLEAGRTDTQYF
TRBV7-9 CSSSGTGAFNNQPQHF
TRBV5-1 CASSLEQGRQETQYF
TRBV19 CASTPPGGGRTEAFF
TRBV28 CASSFQTGHLTSGANVLTF
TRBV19 CASSTSGRHDEQFF
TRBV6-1 CASSEGQTSNQPQHF
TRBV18 CASSTLGDGNSPLHF
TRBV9 CASSSHGSSTDTQYF
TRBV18 CASSQGQGKEAQYF
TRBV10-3 CATGAGTNTGELFF
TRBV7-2 CASSMTGGYEQYF
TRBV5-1 CASSPRPSGETQYF
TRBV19 CASSMGVFTQGTGLNTEAFF
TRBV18 CASSPRSSAISYNEQFF
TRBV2 CASRGDTSNQPQHF
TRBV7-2 CASSPTWGAYEQYF
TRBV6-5 CASSSSGGELFF
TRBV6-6 CASTDRGRETQYF
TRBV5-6 CASSDGTGDLREQYF